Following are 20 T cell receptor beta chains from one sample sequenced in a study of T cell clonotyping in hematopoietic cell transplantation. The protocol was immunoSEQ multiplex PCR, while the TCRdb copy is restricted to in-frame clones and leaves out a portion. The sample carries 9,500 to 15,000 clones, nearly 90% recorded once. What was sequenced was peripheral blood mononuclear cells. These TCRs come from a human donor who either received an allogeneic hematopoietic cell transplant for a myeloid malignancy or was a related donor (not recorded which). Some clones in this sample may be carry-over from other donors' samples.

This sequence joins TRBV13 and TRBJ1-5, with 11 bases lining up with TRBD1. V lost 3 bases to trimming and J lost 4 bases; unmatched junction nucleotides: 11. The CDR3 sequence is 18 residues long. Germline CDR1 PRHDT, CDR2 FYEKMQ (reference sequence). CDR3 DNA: TGTGCCAGCAGCTTCGGCCCGAATGGACAGGGGGCGAATCAGCCCCAGCATTTT. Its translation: CASSFGPNGQGANQPQHF. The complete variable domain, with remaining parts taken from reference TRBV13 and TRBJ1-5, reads AAGVIQSPRHLIKEKRETATLKCYPIPRHDTVYWYQQGPGQDPQFLISFYEKMQSDKGSIPDRFSAQQFSDYHSELNMSSLELGDSALYFCASSFGPNGQGANQPQHFGDGTRLSIL.

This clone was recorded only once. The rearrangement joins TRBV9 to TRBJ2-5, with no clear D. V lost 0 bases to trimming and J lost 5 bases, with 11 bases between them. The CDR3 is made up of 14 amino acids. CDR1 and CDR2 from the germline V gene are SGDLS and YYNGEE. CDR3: CASSVEGRWETQYF. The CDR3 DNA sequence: TGTGCCAGCAGCGTAGAAGGCCGTTGGGAGACCCAGTACTTC. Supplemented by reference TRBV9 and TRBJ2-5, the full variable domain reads DSGVTQTPKHLITATGQRVTLRCSPRSGDLSVYWYQQSLDQGLQFLIQYYNGEERAKGNILERFSAQQFPDLHSELNLSSLELGDSALYFCASSVEGRWETQYFGPGTRLLVL.

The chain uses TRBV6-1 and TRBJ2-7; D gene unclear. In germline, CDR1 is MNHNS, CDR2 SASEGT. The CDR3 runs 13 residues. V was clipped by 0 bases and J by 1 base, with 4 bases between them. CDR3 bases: TGTGCCAGCAGTGAAGCGTGGTCCTACGAGCAGTACTTC. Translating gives CASSEAWSYEQYF.

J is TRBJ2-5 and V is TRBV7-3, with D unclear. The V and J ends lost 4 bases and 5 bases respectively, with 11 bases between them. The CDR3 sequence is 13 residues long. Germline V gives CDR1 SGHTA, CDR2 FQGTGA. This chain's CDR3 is CASSSSNRETQYF. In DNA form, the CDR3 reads TGTGCCAGCAGCTCGTCGAACCGGGAGACCCAGTACTTC.

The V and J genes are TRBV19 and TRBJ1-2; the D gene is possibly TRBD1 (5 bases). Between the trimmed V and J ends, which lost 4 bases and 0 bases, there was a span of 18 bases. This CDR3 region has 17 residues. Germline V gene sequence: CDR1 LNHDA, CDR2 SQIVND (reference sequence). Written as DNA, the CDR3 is TGTGCCAGTAGTACCCCTCGAGGGGATCCGGCTAACTATGGCTACACCTTC. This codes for CASSTPRGDPANYGYTF. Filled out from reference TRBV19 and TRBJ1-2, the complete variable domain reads DGGITQSPKYLFRKEGQNVTLSCEQNLNHDAMYWYRQDPGQGLRLIYYSQIVNDFQKGDIAEGYSVSREKKESFPLTVTSAQKNPTAFYLCASSTPRGDPANYGYTFGSGTRLTVV.

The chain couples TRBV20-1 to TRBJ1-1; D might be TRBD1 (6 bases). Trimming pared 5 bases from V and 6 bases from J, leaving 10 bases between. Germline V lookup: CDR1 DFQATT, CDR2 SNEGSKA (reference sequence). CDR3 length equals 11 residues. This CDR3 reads CSAAQGPEAFF. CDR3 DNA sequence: TGCAGTGCTGCCCAGGGGCCTGAAGCTTTCTTT.

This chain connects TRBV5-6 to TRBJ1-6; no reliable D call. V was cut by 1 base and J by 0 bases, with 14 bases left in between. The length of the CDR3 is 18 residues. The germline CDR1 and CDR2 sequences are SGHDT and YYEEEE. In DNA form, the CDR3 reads TGTGCCAGCAGCTTGCAAGTTGACTTCTACTCCTATAATTCACCCCTCCACTTT. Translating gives CASSLQVDFYSYNSPLHF.

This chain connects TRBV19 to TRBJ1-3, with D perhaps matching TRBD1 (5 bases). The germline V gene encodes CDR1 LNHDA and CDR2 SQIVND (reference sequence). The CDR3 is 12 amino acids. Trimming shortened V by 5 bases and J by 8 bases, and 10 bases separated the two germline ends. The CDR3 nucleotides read TGTGCCAGTAGTTTCGAAGGGGACACCATATATTTT. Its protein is CASSFEGDTIYF.

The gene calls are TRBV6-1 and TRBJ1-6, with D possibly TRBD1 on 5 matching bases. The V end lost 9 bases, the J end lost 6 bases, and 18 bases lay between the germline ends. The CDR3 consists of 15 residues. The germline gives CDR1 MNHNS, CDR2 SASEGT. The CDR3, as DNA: TGTGCCAGTCGGAGGGACCCAACTTCTAATTCACCCCTCCACTTT. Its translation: CASRRDPTSNSPLHF.

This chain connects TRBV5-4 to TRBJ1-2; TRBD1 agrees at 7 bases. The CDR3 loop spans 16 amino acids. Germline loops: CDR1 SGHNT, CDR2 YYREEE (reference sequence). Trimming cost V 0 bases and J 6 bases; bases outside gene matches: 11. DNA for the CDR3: TGTGCCAGCAGCTTGGTGCGACAGGGAGACACGAATGGCTACACCTTC. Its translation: CASSLVRQGDTNGYTF.

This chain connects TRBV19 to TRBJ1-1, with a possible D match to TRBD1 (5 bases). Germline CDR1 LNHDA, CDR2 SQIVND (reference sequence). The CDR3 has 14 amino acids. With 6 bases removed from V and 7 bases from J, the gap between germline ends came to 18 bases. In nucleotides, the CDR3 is TGTGCCAGTAGCCCTCCGGAGGGACCCCGTGAAGCTTTCTTT. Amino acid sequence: CASSPPEGPREAFF.

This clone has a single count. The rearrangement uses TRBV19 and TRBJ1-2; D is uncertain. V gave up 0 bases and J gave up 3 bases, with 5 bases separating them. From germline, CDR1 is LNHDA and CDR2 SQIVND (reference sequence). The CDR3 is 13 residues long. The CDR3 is CASSIDRYYGYTF. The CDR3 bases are TGTGCCAGTAGTATAGACAGATACTATGGCTACACCTTC. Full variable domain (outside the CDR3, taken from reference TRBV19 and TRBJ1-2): DGGITQSPKYLFRKEGQNVTLSCEQNLNHDAMYWYRQDPGQGLRLIYYSQIVNDFQKGDIAEGYSVSREKKESFPLTVTSAQKNPTAFYLCASSIDRYYGYTFGSGTRLTVV.

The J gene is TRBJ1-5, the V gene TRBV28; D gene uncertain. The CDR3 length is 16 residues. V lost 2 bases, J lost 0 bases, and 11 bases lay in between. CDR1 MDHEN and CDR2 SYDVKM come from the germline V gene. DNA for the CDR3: TGTGCCAGCAGTTTAAGTGGCAGCTATAGCAATCAGCCCCAGCATTTT. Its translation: CASSLSGSYSNQPQHF.

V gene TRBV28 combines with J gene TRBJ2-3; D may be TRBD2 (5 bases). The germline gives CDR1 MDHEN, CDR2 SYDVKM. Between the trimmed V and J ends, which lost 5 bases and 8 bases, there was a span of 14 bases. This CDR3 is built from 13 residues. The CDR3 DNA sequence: TGTGCCAGCAGTCCCCCGAGGGAAGGTACGCAGTATTTT. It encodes CASSPPREGTQYF.

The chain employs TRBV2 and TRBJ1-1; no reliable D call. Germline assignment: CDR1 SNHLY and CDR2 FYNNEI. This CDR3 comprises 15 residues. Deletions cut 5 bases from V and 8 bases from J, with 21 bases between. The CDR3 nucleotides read TGTGCCAGCAGTCTAGAGGTACAAACCGACGCCGAAGCTTTCTTT. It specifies CASSLEVQTDAEAFF.

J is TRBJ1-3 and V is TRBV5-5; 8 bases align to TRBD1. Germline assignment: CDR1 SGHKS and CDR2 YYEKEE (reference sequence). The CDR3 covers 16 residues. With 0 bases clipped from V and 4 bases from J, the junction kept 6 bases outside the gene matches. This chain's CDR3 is CASSLAGQGSGNTIYF. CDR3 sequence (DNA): TGTGCCAGCAGCTTGGCCGGACAGGGTTCCGGAAACACCATATATTTT.

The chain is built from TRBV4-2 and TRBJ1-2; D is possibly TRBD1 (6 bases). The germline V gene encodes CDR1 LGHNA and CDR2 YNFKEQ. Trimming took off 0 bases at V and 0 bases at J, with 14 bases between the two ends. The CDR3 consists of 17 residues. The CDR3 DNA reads TGTGCCAGCAGCCAAGATCTATTGGGGGGCACTAACTATGGCTACACCTTC. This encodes CASSQDLLGGTNYGYTF.

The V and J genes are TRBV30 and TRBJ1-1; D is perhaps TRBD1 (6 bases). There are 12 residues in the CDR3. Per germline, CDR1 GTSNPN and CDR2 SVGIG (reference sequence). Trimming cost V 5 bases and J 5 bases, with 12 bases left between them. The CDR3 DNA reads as TGTGCCTGGGGGATAGGGGGGACTGAAGCTTTCTTT. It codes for CAWGIGGTEAFF.

CDR3 DNA sequence: TGTGCCTGGAGTCTCGGACAGGGCAATCAGCCCCAGCATTTT. This gives the protein CAWSLGQGNQPQHF. The rearrangement joins TRBV30 to TRBJ1-5; TRBD1 aligns across 7 bases. Germline V gives CDR1 GTSNPN, CDR2 SVGIG (reference sequence). The CDR3 totals 14 residues. The trim removed 2 bases at V and 2 bases at J, leaving 3 bases unmatched.

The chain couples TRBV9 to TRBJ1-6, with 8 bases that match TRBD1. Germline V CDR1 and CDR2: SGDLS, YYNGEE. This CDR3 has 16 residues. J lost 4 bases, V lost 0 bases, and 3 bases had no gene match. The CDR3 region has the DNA TGTGCCAGCAGCGTAGCGGACAGGGCTTATAATTCACCCCTCCACTTT. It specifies CASSVADRAYNSPLHF.